A single sample gave rise to the 6 T cell receptor beta chains below, sequenced in a study of T cell responses to AZD1222 COVID-19 vaccine. The method was immunoSEQ multiplex PCR; TCRdb's version includes in-frame clones alone and lacks a portion of them. The table lists 100,000 or so clones, roughly 89% of them singletons. The sequences come from peripheral blood, collected on day 0 of AZD1222 vaccination. The receptors originated from an adult in good health.

J is TRBJ1-5 and V is TRBV21-1; TRBD1, the D gene given by the table, was not confirmed from the DNA. TRBV21-1 is marked as a pseudogene. This CDR3 has 15 residues. The CDR3 DNA sequence: TGTGCCAGCAGCAGGACGACAGGGGCAAGACAGCCCCAGCATTTT. Translation: CASSRTTGARQPQHF.

The chain is built from TRBV18 and TRBJ1-1, with D unresolved. The length of the CDR3 is 15 residues. Looked up from germline, CDR1 is KGHSH and CDR2 is LQKENI. V gave up 4 bases and J gave up 1 base, with 13 bases separating them. This chain's CDR3 is CASSLQVAGNTEAFF. The CDR3 DNA reads TGTGCCAGCTCACTTCAGGTCGCGGGGAACACTGAAGCTTTCTTT.

The chain is built from TRBV12-3 or TRBV12-4 and TRBJ1-2, with D tentatively TRBD1 (5 bases). The CDR3 contains 13 residues. The V and J ends lost 6 bases and 4 bases respectively, with 12 bases between them. CDR3 in amino acids: CASRNQGFYGYTF. The CDR3 nucleotides read TGTGCCAGCAGAAACCAGGGTTTCTATGGCTACACCTTC.

The chain is built from TRBV24-1 and TRBJ2-3, with TRBD1 matching 7 bases. Trimming at V came to 4 bases and at J to 0 bases, leaving 15 bases not matched to a gene. The germline V gene has CDR1 KGHDR and CDR2 SFDVKD. The CDR3 length is 19 residues. The DNA for the CDR3 is TGTGCCACCAGTGAGTCTCCGTTTGGGACAGCCTCTAGCACAGATACGCAGTATTTT. Translation gives CATSESPFGTASSTDTQYF.

The chain recombines TRBV4-1 with TRBJ2-7; maybe TRBD1 (5 bases). CDR1 and CDR2 (germline): MGHRA, YSYEKL. The CDR3 runs 13 residues. The V gene lost 1 base and the J gene lost 2 bases, with 6 bases spanning the gap. CDR3 DNA sequence: TGCGCCAGCAGCCAAGTGGGGCCCTACGAGCAGTACTTC. Its protein is CASSQVGPYEQYF.

The chain uses TRBV11-3 and TRBJ2-7; D is uncertain. Trimming removed 5 bases at V and 2 bases at J, with 10 bases between. Germline V CDR1 and CDR2: SGHNT, YENEEA. The CDR3 totals 13 residues. CDR3 in amino acids: CASSRSGTYEQYF. The CDR3 DNA reads as TGTGCCAGCAGCCGCTCTGGCACCTACGAGCAGTACTTC.